The rows below give T cell receptor beta chains drawn from one sample of a study of blood T cell repertoires in COVID-19. Sequencing used immunoSEQ multiplex PCR; TCRdb keeps in-frame clones, though not all of them. The sample contains around 70,000 clones, 70% to 80% of which appear only once. Sequenced input: peripheral blood. These receptor sequences come from a human donor in a cohort sampled during active COVID-19. CDR3s include the opening cysteine and the closing phenylalanine or tryptophan. Fields, in order: D gene, clone size, J gene, V gene, CDR3 protein, CDR3 DNA. A D gene is named only where the DNA matches it firmly. The listing skips clone size in some rows; elsewhere it reads once, few, many or a size class.

>TRBD2|.|TRBJ2-7|TRBV29-1
CSVYEREGRYEQYF
TGCAGCGTTTACGAGCGGGAGGGACGGTACGAGCAGTACTTC
>.|.|TRBJ1-5|TRBV5-8
CASDAGSTGNQPQHF
TGTGCCAGCGACGCGGGGAGTACGGGCAATCAGCCCCAGCATTTT
>.|.|TRBJ1-6|TRBV28
CASSTGDYNSPLHF
TGTGCCAGCAGTACAGGTGATTATAATTCACCCCTCCACTTT
>.|.|TRBJ2-1|TRBV9
CASSVVGSSYNEQFF
TGTGCCAGCAGCGTAGTAGGGAGCTCCTACAATGAGCAGTTCTTC
>.|.|TRBJ1-1|TRBV19
CASSPRPGAGTEAFF
TGTGCCAGTAGTCCTAGGCCAGGGGCTGGCACTGAAGCTTTCTTT
>TRBD2|.|TRBJ2-4|TRBV29-1
CSASGGNIQYF
TGCAGCGCTAGCGGGGGAAACATTCAGTACTTC
>.|.|TRBJ2-7|TRBV28
CASSLPASETYEQYF
TGTGCCAGCAGTCTACCTGCTAGCGAGACGTACGAGCAGTACTTC
>.|once|TRBJ1-4|TRBV11-2
CASSLGISIPTEKLFF
TGTGCCAGCAGCTTAGGTATCTCCATACCTACTGAAAAACTGTTTTTT
>TRBD2|.|TRBJ2-1|TRBV5-1
CASQTSGSYNEQFF
TGCGCCAGCCAAACTAGCGGCTCCTACAATGAGCAGTTCTTC
>.|.|TRBJ1-3|TRBV2
CASINPGSGGNTIYF
TGTGCCAGCATTAACCCCGGTTCAGGAGGAAACACCATATATTTT
>TRBD1|.|TRBJ2-7|TRBV5-6
CASSSDRGLPYEQYF
TGTGCCAGCAGCTCGGACAGGGGTCTTCCCTACGAGCAGTACTTC
>.|.|TRBJ1-3|TRBV7-6
CASSLSGSGNTIYF
TGTGCCAGCAGCTTATCGGGTTCTGGAAACACCATATATTTT
>TRBD1|few|TRBJ1-3|TRBV20-1
CSASNSGTGFSGNTIYF
TGCAGTGCTAGTAATTCGGGGACAGGGTTCTCTGGAAACACCATATATTTT
>.|.|TRBJ2-3|TRBV6-6
CASSLDARGSADTQYF
TGTGCCAGCAGCCTCGACGCTCGAGGGTCCGCCGATACGCAGTATTTT
>.|.|TRBJ2-5|TRBV6-2/TRBV6-3
CASSFLGVETQYF
TGTGCCAGCAGCTTTTTGGGAGTGGAGACCCAGTACTTC
>TRBD1|.|TRBJ1-3|TRBV28
CASSGGRGRRNTIYF
TGTGCCAGCAGTGGCGGCAGGGGGCGAAGGAACACCATATATTTT